Listed below are T cell receptor beta chains from one sample, sequenced in a study of CD8+ T cells in alopecia areata. Assay: immunoSEQ multiplex PCR; the TCRdb copy retains only in-frame clones and omits some. This table has roughly 200,000 clones, more than 60% appearing once. The sequenced sample was CD4+ T cells sorted from blood, obtained at week 0. These receptors were taken from a human donor with alopecia areata. Both conserved end residues are part of each CDR3. Fields, in order: CDR3 DNA, CDR3 protein, V gene, J gene, clone size, D gene. D genes are given only for firm matches. Where a row states a size, it is once, few, many or the class of an expanded clone; other rows omit it.

TGTGCTAGTGGTTTGGTTCTTGGTGACAGGCCAAAAGGCCCGCTTGACTATGGCTACACCTTC,CASGLVLGDRPKGPLDYGYTF,TRBV12-5,TRBJ1-2,NA,NA
TGTGCCAGCAGTTTGCGGATCGGCTATGGCTACACCTTC,CASSLRIGYGYTF,TRBV27,TRBJ1-2,NA,NA
TGTGCCTGGAGAGAAGACAGAGGTTACTATAATTCACCCCTCCACTTT,CAWREDRGYYNSPLHF,TRBV30,TRBJ1-6,once,NA
TGTGCCAGCATTCTGGGGGGGACTGGCTACGAGCAGTACTTC,CASILGGTGYEQYF,TRBV6-5,TRBJ2-7,once,TRBD2
TGTGCCAGCAGCTCAGCCACGGACAGGGGAGCTTTCTTT,CASSSATDRGAFF,TRBV7-9,TRBJ1-1,NA,TRBD1
TGCAGCGTTGTCCCTCGGTTTGACGATGAGCAGTTCTTC,CSVVPRFDDEQFF,TRBV29-1,TRBJ2-1,few,NA
TGTGCCAGCAGCTTATTGTCGGATTCACCCCTCCACTTT,CASSLLSDSPLHF,TRBV7-6,TRBJ1-6,NA,NA
TGTGCCAGCAGCCGGAGTTCGAACACTGAAGCTTTCTTT,CASSRSSNTEAFF,TRBV4-2,TRBJ1-1,NA,NA
TGCGCCAGCAGCACAGACAGGGCAGATACGCAGTATTTT,CASSTDRADTQYF,TRBV23-1,TRBJ2-3,NA,TRBD1
TGCAGCGTTGTTGGCGCCGTGACAGAGCAGTACTTC,CSVVGAVTEQYF,TRBV29-1,TRBJ2-7,NA,NA
TGCAGCCTAGAAAAGGGGGGACCTTACAATGAGCAGTTCTTC,CSLEKGGPYNEQFF,TRBV29-1,TRBJ2-1,few,NA
TGTGCCAGCTCACGGACAGGCGGGGAGAACGAGCAGTACTTC,CASSRTGGENEQYF,TRBV18,TRBJ2-7,few,NA
TGTGCCAGCAGCCAACAGGGGCAAGCTTTCTTT,CASSQQGQAFF,TRBV2,TRBJ1-1,NA,TRBD1
TGCGCCAGCAGCCAAGATCTTGCGACTGAAGCTTTCTTT,CASSQDLATEAFF,TRBV14,TRBJ1-1,NA,NA
TGTGCCAGCAGCTCCCCATGGGGGCGAGGTGAAAAACTGTTTTTT,CASSSPWGRGEKLFF,TRBV7-2,TRBJ1-4,NA,NA
TGTGCCAGCAGTGAGGTCGTCCGGGAACATGGCTACACCTTC,CASSEVVREHGYTF,TRBV25-1,TRBJ1-2,once,NA
TGTGCCAGCAGAAGTTACACTGAAGCTTTCTTT,CASRSYTEAFF,TRBV6-5,TRBJ1-1,NA,NA
TGCAGCGTTGAGTTTAGTGGGGCCCGGGAGCTGTTTTTT,CSVEFSGARELFF,TRBV29-1,TRBJ2-2,few,NA
TGCAGCGTTGCTCAGGGTGGATTCACCTTC,CSVAQGGFTF,TRBV29-1,TRBJ1-2,once,NA
TGTGCCAGCAGCTTTCGGGGGGCGAGCACAGATACGCAGTATTTT,CASSFRGASTDTQYF,TRBV7-2,TRBJ2-3,NA,NA
TGCAGCGTTGTTACTAGCGGGGGGGTGTTCAACGAGCAGTTCTTC,CSVVTSGGVFNEQFF,TRBV29-1,TRBJ2-1,NA,TRBD2
TGTGCCAGCAGCTATACAGGGAGAGAGACCCAGTACTTC,CASSYTGRETQYF,TRBV11-2,TRBJ2-5,few,NA
TGCAGCGTTGGCCGGGACAGTCCTATCTATGGCTACACCTTC,CSVGRDSPIYGYTF,TRBV29-1,TRBJ1-2,few,TRBD1
TGTGCCAGCAGCCGACCTGACGGGGGCTTATTCTTC,CASSRPDGGLFF,TRBV7-9,TRBJ2-1,many,NA
TGTGCCAGCAGCAATCCGGGACAGGGGTACGAGCAGTACTTC,CASSNPGQGYEQYF,TRBV7-9,TRBJ2-7,NA,TRBD1
TGTGCCATCAGTGATAGCTACGCCGGGGAGCTGTTTTTT,CAISDSYAGELFF,TRBV10-3,TRBJ2-2,NA,NA
TGTGCCAGCAGGGTGGGGGCCTTGGGCGAGCAGTACTTC,CASRVGALGEQYF,TRBV28,TRBJ2-7,NA,NA
TGTGCCAGCTCCCTGGGGGATCTAGAGACCCAGTACTTC,CASSLGDLETQYF,TRBV18,TRBJ2-5,NA,NA
TGTGCCTGGAGTAATAGGGACAGACTAATAGCCAAAAACATTCAGTACTTC,CAWSNRDRLIAKNIQYF,TRBV30,TRBJ2-4,NA,TRBD1
TGTGCCAGCAGTCCTATAAAAGGGTCCCAGGGGAACTATGGCTACACCTTC,CASSPIKGSQGNYGYTF,TRBV27,TRBJ1-2,NA,NA
TGTGCCAGCACGTCAGGACAGGGTACCTATGGCTACACCTTC,CASTSGQGTYGYTF,TRBV28,TRBJ1-2,once,TRBD1
TGCAGCGCCTGGGGGGATCAGTATGAGCAGTTCTTC,CSAWGDQYEQFF,TRBV29-1,TRBJ2-1,few,NA
TGCAGCGTTGAAGAGACCCAGTACTTC,CSVEETQYF,TRBV29-1,TRBJ2-5,once,NA
TGCGCCAGCAGCCACATTGATCTAGGGTTTGCCGCTAGATCACCCCTCCACTTT,CASSHIDLGFAARSPLHF,TRBV4-1,TRBJ1-6,NA,NA
TGTGCCAGCACGGGCGAGAATCAGCCCCAGCATTTT,CASTGENQPQHF,TRBV2,TRBJ1-5,NA,NA
TGCAGCGTTTCGGCAGGAACCACCGGGGAGGACACTGAAGCTTTCTTT,CSVSAGTTGEDTEAFF,TRBV29-1,TRBJ1-1,NA,NA
TGTGCCAGCAGTTACTCCGCCGGGACAGGTGTATACGAGCAGTACTTC,CASSYSAGTGVYEQYF,TRBV6-5,TRBJ2-7,once,TRBD1
TGCAGCGCCGGCGGGCAAAACGAAGCTTTCTTT,CSAGGQNEAFF,TRBV29-1,TRBJ1-1,NA,NA
TGTGCCAGCAGCTTAGCCCTTTCAGGGCCCCCTACAGGCTACACCTTC,CASSLALSGPPTGYTF,TRBV11-2,TRBJ1-2,NA,NA
TGTGCCAGCATGGGCAGGATGAACACTGAAGCTTTCTTT,CASMGRMNTEAFF,TRBV6-5,TRBJ1-1,NA,NA
TGTGCCAGCAGCCCAGGGAGATGGGATGGCTACACCTTC,CASSPGRWDGYTF,TRBV11-2,TRBJ1-2,NA,NA
TGCGCCAGCAGCCAAGATCCGGGCTATGGCTACACCTTC,CASSQDPGYGYTF,TRBV4-1,TRBJ1-2,few,NA
TGTGCCAGCAGCTTGAGACAGGGCTCCTACAATGAGCAGTTCTTC,CASSLRQGSYNEQFF,TRBV5-6,TRBJ2-1,once,TRBD1
TGTGCCAGCAGCGTATCTCCCGGGACACAAGAGACCCAGTACTTC,CASSVSPGTQETQYF,TRBV9,TRBJ2-5,NA,NA
TGTGCCAGCTCACCCCTTCCACTGGGAAACACTGAAGCTTTCTTT,CASSPLPLGNTEAFF,TRBV18,TRBJ1-1,NA,NA
TGTGCCAGCAGCACACTTAGCGGGAGCTCCTACGAGCAGTACTTC,CASSTLSGSSYEQYF,TRBV9,TRBJ2-7,NA,TRBD2
TGTGCCAGCATCCAGGACAGGGGAAATGAGCAGTTCTTC,CASIQDRGNEQFF,TRBV2,TRBJ2-1,NA,TRBD1
TGCGCCAGCAGCTTAGTTGGTCTGGGGACAACTGGGGCCAACGTCCTGACTTTC,CASSLVGLGTTGANVLTF,TRBV5-1,TRBJ2-6,few,NA
TGTGCCAGCAGTGCCTCCGGGACGGCCCCGGTAGGAGGCTACACCTTC,CASSASGTAPVGGYTF,TRBV27,TRBJ1-2,NA,NA
TGTGCCTGGAGTTTAGGGGTAGGGAACACTGAAGCTTTCTTT,CAWSLGVGNTEAFF,TRBV30,TRBJ1-1,NA,NA
TGTGCCAGCAGCTTAGAGAACACTGAAGCTTTCTTT,CASSLENTEAFF,TRBV7-9,TRBJ1-1,NA,NA
TGCGCCAGCAGCGCGGACGGAAATAGCAATCAGCCCCAGCATTTT,CASSADGNSNQPQHF,TRBV5-1,TRBJ1-5,NA,NA
TGTGCCTGGAGTCTTCTATTAGGAGGGAGTAGCACAGATACGCAGTATTTT,CAWSLLLGGSSTDTQYF,TRBV30,TRBJ2-3,NA,NA
TGCAGCGTTGAAGTCACAGGAGGTTCACCCCTCCACTTT,CSVEVTGGSPLHF,TRBV29-1,TRBJ1-6,NA,NA
TGTGCCACCTTGAAGGGTCTGAATGAAAAACTGTTTTTT,CATLKGLNEKLFF,TRBV10-3,TRBJ1-4,NA,NA
TGCGCCAGCAGCCAAGATCTAGGTCAGGTCAGTGTCGACGAGCAGTACTTC,CASSQDLGQVSVDEQYF,TRBV4-3,TRBJ2-7,NA,NA
TGTGCCAGCAGCTCGGGACAGGGAAACAATGAGCAGTTCTTC,CASSSGQGNNEQFF,TRBV5-6,TRBJ2-1,medium-sized,TRBD1
TGTGCCACCAGCAGAGGGGGGCGGGGGCTCCACAATGAGCAGTTCTTC,CATSRGGRGLHNEQFF,TRBV15,TRBJ2-1,NA,NA
TGTGCCAGCAGCCAAGAAACAGGGCCCGGGGAGCTGTTTTTT,CASSQETGPGELFF,TRBV4-2,TRBJ2-2,NA,NA
TGCAGCGCCGGGACAGGGACGAACACTGAAGCTTTCTTT,CSAGTGTNTEAFF,TRBV29-1,TRBJ1-1,few,TRBD1